This TCR beta chain comes out of a study of immune heterogeneity within non-small cell lung tumors. By frequency in the sample, this clonotype is hyperexpanded. A first 10-cycle multiplex round used 32 V-gene and 13 J-gene primers on TCR beta CDR3. TCRdb re-called the multiplex PCR reads with MiXCR, one entry per CDR3 protein. The sample includes 2,600 or so distinct CDR3 sequences, around 26% of them seen just once. Template was bulk tumor genomic DNA, 450 to 750 ng per sample. During surgery, each primary tumor gave multiple biopsies spaced as far apart as possible. Patients went through curative surgery, and their non-small cell lung cancer was untreated and newly diagnosed. The receptor was isolated from a man in his sixties with non-small cell lung cancer. Input material: lung tumor tissue.

CDR3 residues: CASSLSGGADEQFF. The CDR3 DNA reads as TGTGCCAGCAGTTTATCAGGGGGAGCCGATGAGCAGTTCTTC. This rearrangement joins TRBV27 to TRBJ2-1; possible D gene TRBD1, 6 bases. V gave up 0 bases and J gave up 8 bases, with 11 bases separating them. The CDR3 is 14 amino acids. Germline CDR1 reads MNHEY; CDR2 reads SMNVEV (reference sequence).